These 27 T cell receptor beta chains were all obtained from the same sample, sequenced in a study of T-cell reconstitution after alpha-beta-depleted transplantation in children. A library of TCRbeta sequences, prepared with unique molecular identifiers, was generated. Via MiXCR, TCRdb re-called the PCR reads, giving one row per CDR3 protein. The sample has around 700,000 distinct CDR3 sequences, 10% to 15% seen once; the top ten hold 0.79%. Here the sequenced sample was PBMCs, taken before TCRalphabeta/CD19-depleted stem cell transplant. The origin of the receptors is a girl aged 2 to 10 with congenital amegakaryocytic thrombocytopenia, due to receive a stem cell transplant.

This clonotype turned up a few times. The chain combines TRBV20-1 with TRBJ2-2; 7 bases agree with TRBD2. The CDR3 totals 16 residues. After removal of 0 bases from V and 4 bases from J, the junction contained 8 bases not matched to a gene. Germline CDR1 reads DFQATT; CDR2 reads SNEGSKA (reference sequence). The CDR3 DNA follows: TGCAGTGCTAGAGATTCCCTAGCGGAGACCACCGGGGAGCTGTTTTTT. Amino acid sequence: CSARDSLAETTGELFF.

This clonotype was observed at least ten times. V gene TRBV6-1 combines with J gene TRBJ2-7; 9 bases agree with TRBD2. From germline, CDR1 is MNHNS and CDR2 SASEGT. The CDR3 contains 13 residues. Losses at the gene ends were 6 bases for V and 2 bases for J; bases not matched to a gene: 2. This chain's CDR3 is CASRTSGTYEQYF. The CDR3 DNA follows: TGTGCCAGCAGGACTAGCGGAACCTACGAGCAGTACTTC.

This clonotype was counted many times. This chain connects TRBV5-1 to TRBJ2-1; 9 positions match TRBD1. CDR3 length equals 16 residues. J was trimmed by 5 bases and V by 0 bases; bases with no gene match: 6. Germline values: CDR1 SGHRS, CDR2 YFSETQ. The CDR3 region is CASSLEWTGVHNEQFF. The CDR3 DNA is TGCGCCAGCAGCTTGGAATGGACAGGGGTCCACAATGAGCAGTTCTTC.

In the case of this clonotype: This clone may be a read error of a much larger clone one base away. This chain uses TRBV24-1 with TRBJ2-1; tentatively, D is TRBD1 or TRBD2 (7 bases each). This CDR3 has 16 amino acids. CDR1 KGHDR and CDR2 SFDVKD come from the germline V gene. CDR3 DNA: TGTGCCTCCAGTCAACCGGGGGGACAGAAGTACAATGAGCAGTTCTTC. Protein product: CASSQPGGQKYNEQFF.

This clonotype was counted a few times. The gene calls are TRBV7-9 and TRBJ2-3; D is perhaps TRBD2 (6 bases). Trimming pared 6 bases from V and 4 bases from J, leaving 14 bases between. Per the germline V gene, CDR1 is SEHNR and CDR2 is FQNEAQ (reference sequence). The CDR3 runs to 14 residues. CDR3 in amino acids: CASRSSWEADTQYF. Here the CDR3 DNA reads TGTGCCAGCAGAAGCAGTTGGGAGGCAGATACGCAGTATTTT. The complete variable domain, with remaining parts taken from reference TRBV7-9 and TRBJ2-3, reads DTGVSQNPRHKITKRGQNVTFRCDPISEHNRLYWYRQTLGQGPEFLTYFQNEAQLEKSRLLSDRFSAERPKGSFSTLEIQRTEQGDSAMYLCASRSSWEADTQYFGPGTRLTVL.

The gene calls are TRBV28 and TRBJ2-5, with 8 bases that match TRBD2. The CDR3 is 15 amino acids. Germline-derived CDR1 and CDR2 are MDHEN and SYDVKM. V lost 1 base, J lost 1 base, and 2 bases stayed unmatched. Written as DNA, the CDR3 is TGTGCCAGCAGTTTATTACGGGAGGGCCAAGAGACCCAGTACTTC. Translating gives CASSLLREGQETQYF. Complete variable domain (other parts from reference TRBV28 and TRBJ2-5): DVKVTQSSRYLVKRTGEKVFLECVQDMDHENMFWYRQDPGLGLRLIYFSYDVKMKEKGDIPEGYSVSREKKERFSLILESASTNQTSMYLCASSLLREGQETQYFGPGTRLLVL.

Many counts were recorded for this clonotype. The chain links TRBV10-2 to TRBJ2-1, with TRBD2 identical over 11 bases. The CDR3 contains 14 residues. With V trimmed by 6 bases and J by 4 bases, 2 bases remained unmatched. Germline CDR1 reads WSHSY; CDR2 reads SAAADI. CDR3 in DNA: TGCGCCAGCAGCCCTAGCGGGGGGTACAATGAGCAGTTCTTC. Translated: CASSPSGGYNEQFF.

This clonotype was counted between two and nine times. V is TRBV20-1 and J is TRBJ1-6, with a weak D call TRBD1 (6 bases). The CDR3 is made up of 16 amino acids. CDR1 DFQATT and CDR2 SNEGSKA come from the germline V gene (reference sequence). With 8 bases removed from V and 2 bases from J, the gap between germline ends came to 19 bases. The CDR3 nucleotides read TGCAGTTCCAAAACCGACAGGATGACCTATAATTCACCCCTCCACTTT. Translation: CSSKTDRMTYNSPLHF.

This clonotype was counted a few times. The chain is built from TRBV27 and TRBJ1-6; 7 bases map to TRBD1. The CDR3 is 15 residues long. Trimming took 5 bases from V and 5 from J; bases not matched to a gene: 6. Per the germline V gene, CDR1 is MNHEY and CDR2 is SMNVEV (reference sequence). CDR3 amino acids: CASSQNTGDNSPLHF. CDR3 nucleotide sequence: TGTGCCAGCAGTCAAAATACAGGGGATAATTCACCCCTCCACTTT.

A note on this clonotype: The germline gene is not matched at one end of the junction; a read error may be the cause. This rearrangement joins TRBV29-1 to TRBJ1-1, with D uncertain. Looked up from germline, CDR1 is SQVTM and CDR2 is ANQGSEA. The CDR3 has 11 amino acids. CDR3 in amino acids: CSVGRYTEASF. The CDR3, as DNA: TGCAGCGTTGGGAGGTACACTGAAGCTTCCTTT. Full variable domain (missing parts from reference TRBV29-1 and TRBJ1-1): SAVISQKPSRDICQRGTSLTIQCQVDSQVTMMFWYRQQPGQSLTLIATANQGSEATYESGFVIDKFPISRPNLTFSTLTVSNMSPEDSSIYLCSVGRYTEASFGQGTRLTVV.

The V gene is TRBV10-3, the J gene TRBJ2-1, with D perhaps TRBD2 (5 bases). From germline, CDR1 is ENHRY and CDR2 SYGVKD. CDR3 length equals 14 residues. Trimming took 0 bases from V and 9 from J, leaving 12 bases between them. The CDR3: CAISESGLAIEQFF. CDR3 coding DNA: TGTGCCATCAGTGAGTCAGGGCTAGCAATTGAGCAGTTCTTC.

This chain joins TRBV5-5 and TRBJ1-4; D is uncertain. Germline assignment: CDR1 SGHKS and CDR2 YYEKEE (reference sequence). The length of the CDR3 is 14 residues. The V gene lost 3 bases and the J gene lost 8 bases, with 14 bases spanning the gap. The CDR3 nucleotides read TGTGCCAGCAGCTCTAGACCGACAAACGAAAAACTGTTTTTT. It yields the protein CASSSRPTNEKLFF.

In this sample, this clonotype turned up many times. Written as DNA, the CDR3 is TGTGCCAGCAGGATCCGGGACCATTCTCTCTACGAGCAGTACTTC. Protein product: CASRIRDHSLYEQYF. The rearrangement links TRBV6-1 to TRBJ2-7, with D perhaps TRBD1 or TRBD2 (5 bases each). From germline, CDR1 is MNHNS and CDR2 SASEGT. The CDR3 extends over 15 amino acids. Trimming stripped 6 bases from V and 3 bases from J, with 18 bases between.

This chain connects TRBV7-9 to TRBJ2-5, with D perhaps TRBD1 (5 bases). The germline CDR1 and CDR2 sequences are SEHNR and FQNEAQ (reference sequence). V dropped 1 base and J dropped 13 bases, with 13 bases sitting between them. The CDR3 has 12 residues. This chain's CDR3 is CASSLEDSAPYF. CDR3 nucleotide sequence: TGTGCCAGCAGCTTAGAAGACAGTGCGCCGTACTTC.

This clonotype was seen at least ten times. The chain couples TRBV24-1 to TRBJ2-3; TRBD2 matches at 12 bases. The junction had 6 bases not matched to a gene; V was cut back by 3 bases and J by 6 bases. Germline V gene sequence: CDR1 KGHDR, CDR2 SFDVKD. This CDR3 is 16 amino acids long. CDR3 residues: CATSDRRLAGVDTQYF. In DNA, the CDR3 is TGTGCCACCAGTGATCGCCGACTAGCGGGAGTCGATACGCAGTATTTT.

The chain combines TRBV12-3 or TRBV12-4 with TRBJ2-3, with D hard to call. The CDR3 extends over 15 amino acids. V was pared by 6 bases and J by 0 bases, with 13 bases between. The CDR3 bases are TGTGCCAGCAGGGGTTTATCGTCTAGCACAGATACGCAGTATTTT. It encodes CASRGLSSSTDTQYF.

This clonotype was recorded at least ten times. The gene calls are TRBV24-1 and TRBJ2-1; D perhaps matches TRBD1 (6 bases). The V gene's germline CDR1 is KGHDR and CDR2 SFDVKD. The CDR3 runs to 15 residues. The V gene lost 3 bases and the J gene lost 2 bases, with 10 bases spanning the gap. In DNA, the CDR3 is TGTGCCACCAGTGATACAGGGCGGCCCTACAATGAGCAGTTCTTC. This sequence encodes CATSDTGRPYNEQFF.

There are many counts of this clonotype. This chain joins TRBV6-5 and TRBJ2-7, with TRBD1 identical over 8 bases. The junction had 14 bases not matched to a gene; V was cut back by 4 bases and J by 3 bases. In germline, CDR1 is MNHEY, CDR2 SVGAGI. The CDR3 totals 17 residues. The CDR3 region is CASSSPRTGTGNYEQYF. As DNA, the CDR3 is TGTGCCAGCAGTTCTCCGCGCACCGGGACAGGCAACTACGAGCAGTACTTC.

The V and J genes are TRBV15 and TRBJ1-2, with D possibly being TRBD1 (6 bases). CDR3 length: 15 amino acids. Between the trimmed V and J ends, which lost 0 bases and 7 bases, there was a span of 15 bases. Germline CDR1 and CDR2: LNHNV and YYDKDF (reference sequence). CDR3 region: CATSRDLSQGRGYTF. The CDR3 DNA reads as TGTGCCACCAGCAGAGATCTTTCACAGGGACGTGGCTACACCTTC.

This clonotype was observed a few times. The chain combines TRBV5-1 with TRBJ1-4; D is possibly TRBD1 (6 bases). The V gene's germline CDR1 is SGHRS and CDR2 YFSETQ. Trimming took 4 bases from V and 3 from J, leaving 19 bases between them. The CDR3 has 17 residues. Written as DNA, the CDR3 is TGCGCCAGCAGCACTCGACAGGATTGGGCTTCTAATGAAAAACTGTTTTTT. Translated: CASSTRQDWASNEKLFF.

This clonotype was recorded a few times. CDR3 in DNA: TGCAGTGCAGAAGGTCTCCAGCGGAGGGCCGGTACAGATACGCAGTATTTT. As protein: CSAEGLQRRAGTDTQYF. This chain connects TRBV20-1 to TRBJ2-3; the D gene is possibly TRBD2 (6 bases). CDR1 DFQATT and CDR2 SNEGSKA come from the germline V gene (reference sequence). The V and J ends lost 6 bases and 3 bases respectively, with 25 bases between them. This CDR3 has 17 residues.

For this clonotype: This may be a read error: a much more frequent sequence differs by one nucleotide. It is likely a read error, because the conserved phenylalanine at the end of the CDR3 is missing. Here the CDR3 DNA reads TGCAGTGCTAGAGATTATCCAGATACGCAGTATTTA. Translated: CSARDYPDTQYL. The chain employs TRBV20-1 and TRBJ2-3; D gene ambiguous. Germline assignment: CDR1 DFQATT and CDR2 SNEGSKA (reference sequence). CDR3 length equals 12 residues. The V gene lost 0 bases and the J gene lost 4 bases, with 5 bases spanning the gap.

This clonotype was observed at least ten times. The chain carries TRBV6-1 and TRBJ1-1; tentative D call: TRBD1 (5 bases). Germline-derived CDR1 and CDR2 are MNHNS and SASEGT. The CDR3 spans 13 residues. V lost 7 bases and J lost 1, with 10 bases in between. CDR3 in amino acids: CASTATGNTEAFF. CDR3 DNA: TGTGCCAGCACGGCAACAGGGAACACTGAAGCTTTCTTT.

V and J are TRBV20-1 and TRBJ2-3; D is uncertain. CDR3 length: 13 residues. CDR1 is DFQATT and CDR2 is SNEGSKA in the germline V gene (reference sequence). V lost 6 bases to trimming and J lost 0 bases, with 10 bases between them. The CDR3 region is CSAVQASTDTQYF. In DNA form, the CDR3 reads TGCAGTGCGGTTCAGGCGAGCACAGATACGCAGTATTTT.

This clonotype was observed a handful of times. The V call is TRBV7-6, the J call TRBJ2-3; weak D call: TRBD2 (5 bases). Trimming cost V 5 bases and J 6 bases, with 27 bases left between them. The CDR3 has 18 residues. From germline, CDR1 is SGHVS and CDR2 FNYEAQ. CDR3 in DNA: TGTGCCAGCAGCGGGGTGTACCGCGGGCGACGTGGATGGGATACGCAGTATTTT. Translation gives CASSGVYRGRRGWDTQYF.

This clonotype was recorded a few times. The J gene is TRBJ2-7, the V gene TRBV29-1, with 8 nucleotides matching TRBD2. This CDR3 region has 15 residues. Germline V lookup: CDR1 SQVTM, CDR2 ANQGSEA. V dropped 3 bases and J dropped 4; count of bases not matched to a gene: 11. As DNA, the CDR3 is TGCAGCGTTGACGGCCTAGCGGGCGGACGATACGAGCAGTACTTC. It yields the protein CSVDGLAGGRYEQYF.

CDR3 bases: TGCGCCAGCAGCTTGGGCTACGGGTTCACCTACGAGCAGTACTTC. Translation: CASSLGYGFTYEQYF. The chain carries TRBV5-1 and TRBJ2-7; no clear D. This CDR3 is built from 15 residues. Trimming stripped 0 bases from V and 2 bases from J, with 12 bases between. From germline, CDR1 is SGHRS and CDR2 YFSETQ.